These 18 T cell receptor beta chains were all obtained from the same sample, sequenced in a study of T cell clones after liver transplantation. Sequenced by immunoSEQ multiplex PCR; TCRdb stores in-frame clones only, minus some. The repertoire holds roughly 97,000 clones, with 82% as singletons. Sequencing used CD4+ T cells from blood, obtained before liver transplant. All receptors come from a human donor who received a liver transplant.

The rearrangement joins TRBV19 to TRBJ2-5, with D tentatively TRBD2 (5 bases). V was shortened by 3 bases and J by 10 bases, with 18 bases between the two germline ends. This CDR3 has 14 amino acids. Per germline, CDR1 LNHDA and CDR2 SQIVND (reference sequence). CDR3 sequence reads: CASSMTGVLNDQYF. CDR3 DNA: TGTGCCAGTAGTATGACCGGGGTACTCAATGACCAGTACTTC.

This rearrangement joins TRBV6-1 to TRBJ2-7, with D tentatively TRBD2 (5 bases). Germline V gene data show CDR1 as MNHNS and CDR2 as SASEGT. This CDR3 spans 15 amino acids. Trimming took 0 bases from V and 0 from J, leaving 9 bases between them. The CDR3 region is CASSEAGSLSYEQYF. CDR3 DNA: TGTGCCAGCAGTGAAGCAGGGAGTCTCTCCTACGAGCAGTACTTC.

V gene TRBV4-2 combines with J gene TRBJ2-2; the D call may be TRBD1 or TRBD2 (5 bases each). The V gene lost 0 bases and the J gene lost 4 bases, with 18 bases spanning the gap. The germline gives CDR1 LGHNA, CDR2 YNFKEQ. The CDR3 covers 18 residues. The CDR3 region has the DNA TGTGCCAGCAGCCAAGACGGGGTGAGGCAGGACACCACCGGGGAGCTGTTTTTT. The encoded protein is CASSQDGVRQDTTGELFF.

V gene TRBV19 combines with J gene TRBJ1-1; TRBD1 might be the D (5 bases). V was cut by 3 bases and J by 10 bases, with 30 bases left in between. This CDR3 is 18 amino acids long. Germline-derived CDR1 and CDR2 are LNHDA and SQIVND (reference sequence). This CDR3 is CASSIPLQGRSPAERAFF. CDR3 nucleotides: TGTGCCAGTAGTATCCCCCTCCAGGGTCGGAGCCCCGCCGAGAGAGCTTTCTTT.

The chain employs TRBV4-3 and TRBJ1-2; TRBD1 is a possible D gene (6 bases). The CDR3 runs 15 residues. The ends were cut back, 0 bases at V and 2 bases at J, with 10 bases in the middle. The germline gives CDR1 LGHNA, CDR2 YSLEER. The CDR3 loop is CASSQDKGGNYGYTF. The DNA of the CDR3 is TGCGCCAGCAGCCAAGATAAGGGGGGGAACTATGGCTACACCTTC.

The gene calls are TRBV27 and TRBJ2-3; possible D gene TRBD2, 6 bases. The CDR3 runs to 16 residues. V shed 8 bases and J shed 0 bases, with 18 bases lying between them. Germline lookup yields CDR1 MNHEY and CDR2 SMNVEV (reference sequence). DNA of the CDR3: TGTGCCAGCTCTTCTCGGCGGGGCCATAGCACAGATACGCAGTATTTT. Translating gives CASSSRRGHSTDTQYF.

The CDR3 here is CASNPGLARGKGTGELFF. The DNA for the CDR3 is TGTGCCAGCAACCCCGGACTAGCGCGGGGTAAAGGCACCGGGGAGCTGTTTTTT. V is TRBV28 and J is TRBJ2-2; 9 positions match TRBD2. V shed 7 bases, J shed 4 bases, and the junction held 16 bases outside the gene matches. The germline CDR1 and CDR2 sequences are MDHEN and SYDVKM. The CDR3 runs 18 residues.

The V and J genes are TRBV7-3 and TRBJ2-6; TRBD1 matches 9 bases. The germline V gene has CDR1 SGHTA and CDR2 FQGTGA. The V gene end was trimmed by 5 bases and the J gene end by 1 base; junction bases not matched to a gene: 9. This CDR3 comprises 18 residues. The CDR3 is CASSVQGALMSGANVLTF. CDR3 bases: TGTGCCAGCAGCGTACAGGGGGCCCTTATGTCTGGGGCCAACGTCCTGACTTTC.

V gene TRBV18 combines with J gene TRBJ2-5; D uncertain. Per the germline V gene, CDR1 is KGHSH and CDR2 is LQKENI. The CDR3 totals 11 residues. The V and J ends lost 8 bases and 4 bases respectively, with 8 bases between them. The CDR3 is CASAFAETQYF. CDR3 DNA: TGTGCCAGCGCCTTTGCAGAGACCCAGTACTTC. The whole variable domain, filled in from reference TRBV18 and TRBJ2-5, reads NAGVMQNPRHLVRRRGQEARLRCSPMKGHSHVYWYRQLPEEGLKFMVYLQKENIIDESGMPKERFSAEFPKEGPSILRIQQVVRGDSAAYFCASAFAETQYFGPGTRLLVL.

As for this clone: The junction differs from germline at one of its ends, possibly a read error. The chain combines TRBV10-3 with TRBJ1-2, with unresolved D. This CDR3 spans 17 amino acids. Germline loops: CDR1 ENHRY, CDR2 SYGVKD. The CDR3 coding sequence is TGTGCCATCAGTGAGTCGAAGGTGTCTTCAACTAACCATGGCTACACCTTC. Translated, it gives CAISESKVSSTNHGYTF.

The rearrangement uses TRBV19 and TRBJ2-6; 9 bases align to TRBD1. CDR3 length: 16 residues. Germline V lookup: CDR1 LNHDA, CDR2 SQIVND (reference sequence). V gave up 10 bases and J gave up 2 bases; unmatched junction bases: 9. The CDR3 spells CATQGQGLAGANVLTF. DNA for the CDR3: TGTGCCACCCAAGGACAGGGGTTGGCTGGGGCCAACGTCCTGACTTTC.

This chain joins TRBV6-5 and TRBJ2-7; 9 bases match TRBD2. Trimming removed 6 bases from V and 3 bases from J; junction bases left unmatched: 9. Germline CDR1 MNHEY, CDR2 SVGAGI. CDR3 length: 15 amino acids. CDR3 sequence: CASSRPGTSHYEQYF. The DNA for the CDR3 is TGTGCCAGCAGCCGGCCCGGGACTAGCCACTACGAGCAGTACTTC.

In its sample, this clone was seen a few times. This chain connects TRBV10-3 to TRBJ2-1, with no clear D. Germline assignment: CDR1 ENHRY and CDR2 SYGVKD. The CDR3 sequence is 14 residues long. V was shortened by 0 bases and J by 4 bases, with 7 bases between the two germline ends. The CDR3 sequence: CAISESGRYNEQFF. CDR3 bases: TGTGCCATCAGTGAGTCAGGCAGATACAATGAGCAGTTCTTC.

This chain joins TRBV10-2 and TRBJ2-3; no firm D call. V lost 4 bases and J 3 bases, leaving 5 bases between the germline ends. Germline-derived CDR1 and CDR2 are WSHSY and SAAADI. The CDR3 is made up of 12 amino acids. The CDR3 sequence is CASSVRTDTQYF. CDR3 in DNA: TGCGCCAGCAGTGTTCGGACAGATACGCAGTATTTT.

CDR3 in DNA: TGTGCCAGCAGCCCGCAGTCGAACACCGGGGAGCTGTTTTTT. Its protein is CASSPQSNTGELFF. The chain recombines TRBV4-2 with TRBJ2-2; no clear D gene. The germline gives CDR1 LGHNA, CDR2 YNFKEQ. This CDR3 is 14 amino acids long. Trimming pared 4 bases from V and 0 bases from J, leaving 6 bases between.

This clone was recorded only once. V usage is TRBV6-5 and J usage is TRBJ2-2; D gene ambiguous. Germline CDR1 MNHEY, CDR2 SVGAGI. V gave up 7 bases and J gave up 3 bases, with 9 bases separating them. This CDR3 is built from 13 residues. In nucleotides, the CDR3 is TGTGCCAGCAAAATAACTTACACCGGGGAGCTGTTTTTT. As protein: CASKITYTGELFF.

In DNA, the CDR3 is TGTGCCAGCTCACCGAACAGGGGGCCGGGCGAGCAGTACTTC. Protein: CASSPNRGPGEQYF. This chain joins TRBV18 and TRBJ2-7, with TRBD1 identical over 9 bases. In germline, CDR1 is KGHSH, CDR2 LQKENI. The CDR3 has 14 amino acids. Trimming cost V 3 bases and J 6 bases; bases outside gene matches: 6.

The chain couples TRBV6-6 to TRBJ2-1, with 7 positions matching TRBD2. V shed 10 bases, J shed 8 bases, and the junction held 5 bases outside the gene matches. The germline V gene has CDR1 MNHNY and CDR2 SVGAGI (reference sequence). This CDR3 is 11 amino acids long. The CDR3 sequence is CATTSADEQFF. The CDR3 nucleotides are TGTGCCACAACTAGCGCAGATGAGCAGTTCTTC.